Shown below are 4 T cell receptor beta chains from a single sample sequenced in a study of OX40 agonist ivuxolimab in advanced cancers. Assay used: immunoSEQ multiplex PCR; TCRdb lists only in-frame clones, some missing. The sample lists under 80,000 clones; about nine tenths were seen once. The sample in question was CD4+ or CD8+ T cells sorted from blood, obtained in a trial of the OX40 agonist ivuxolimab. These receptors originate from an adult with an advanced solid tumor such as melanoma, head and neck, liver or kidney cancer.

This sequence joins TRBV7-2 and TRBJ1-3; D is possibly TRBD1 (5 bases). The V gene lost 1 base and the J gene lost 0 bases, with 13 bases spanning the gap. This CDR3 has 17 amino acids. Germline values: CDR1 SGHTA, CDR2 FQGNSA. The CDR3 here is CASSLEVRAYSGNTIYF. In DNA form, the CDR3 reads TGTGCCAGCAGCTTAGAGGTCAGGGCGTACTCTGGAAACACCATATATTTT.

This clone has only one observation. This chain uses TRBV5-5 with TRBJ2-2; the match to TRBD2 covers 9 bases. Germline lookup yields CDR1 SGHKS and CDR2 YYEKEE (reference sequence). The CDR3 extends over 16 amino acids. Trimming at V came to 0 bases and at J to 3 bases, leaving 3 bases not matched to a gene. In DNA form, the CDR3 reads TGTGCCAGCAGCTTGGTCCCTAGCGGGGACACCGGGGAGCTGTTTTTT. The encoded protein is CASSLVPSGDTGELFF.

This clone was counted between two and nine times. The chain joins TRBV6-6 to TRBJ1-4; 10 nucleotides match TRBD1. The germline CDR1 and CDR2 sequences are MNHNY and SVGAGI (reference sequence). The V and J ends lost 5 bases and 6 bases, in that order; junction bases with no gene match: 6. The CDR3 covers 15 residues. CDR3 bases: TGTGCCAGCAGTCTCCAGACAGGGGGCCATGAAAAACTGTTTTTT. As protein: CASSLQTGGHEKLFF.

This chain joins TRBV5-1 and TRBJ1-4; possible D gene TRBD1, 6 bases. This CDR3 contains 15 residues. The V end was cut by 4 bases, the J end by 3 bases, with 13 bases between. CDR1 is SGHRS, CDR2 YFSETQ, per germline. CDR3 coding DNA: TGCGCCAGCAGCGATACAGGGAGGGCTAATGAAAAACTGTTTTTT. Protein sequence: CASSDTGRANEKLFF.